One sample yielded the 23 T cell receptor beta chains listed below, sequenced in a study of graft-versus-host responses after intestinal transplantation. Clones were read by immunoSEQ multiplex PCR, and TCRdb kept only the in-frame ones, dropping some. Of about 120,000 clones listed, 90% are singletons. These receptors are not linked to any known antigen. Material: unstimulated CD4+ T cells sorted from spleen or lymph node cells, obtained before intestinal transplant. The source is a human donor who received an intestinal transplant.

This chain uses TRBV19 with TRBJ2-3; the D gene is possibly TRBD1 (6 bases). Trimming cost V 3 bases and J 13 bases, with 11 bases left between them. Germline-derived CDR1 and CDR2 are LNHDA and SQIVND (reference sequence). There are 11 residues in the CDR3. This chain's CDR3 is CASSMGQRKYF. In DNA, the CDR3 is TGTGCCAGTAGTATGGGACAACGTAAGTATTTT. Together with reference TRBV19 and TRBJ2-3, the CDR3 gives the full variable domain: DGGITQSPKYLFRKEGQNVTLSCEQNLNHDAMYWYRQDPGQGLRLIYYSQIVNDFQKGDIAEGYSVSREKKESFPLTVTSAQKNPTAFYLCASSMGQRKYFGPGTRLTVL.

This clone was detected once. This chain joins TRBV5-6 and TRBJ1-2; D not certain. This CDR3 is built from 16 residues. V dropped 4 bases and J dropped 1 base, with 17 bases sitting between them. The germline CDR1 and CDR2 sequences are SGHDT and YYEEEE. The chain's CDR3 is CASSVRVPEGNYGYTF. As DNA, the CDR3 is TGTGCCAGCAGCGTGAGGGTGCCGGAAGGTAACTATGGCTACACCTTC.

The chain joins TRBV28 to TRBJ2-1; TRBD1 matches at 11 bases. The V and J ends lost 6 bases and 8 bases, in that order; junction bases with no gene match: 9. Germline V gene sequence: CDR1 MDHEN, CDR2 SYDVKM. The CDR3 covers 15 residues. The CDR3, as DNA: TGTGCCAGCAGAACCGGGACAGGGGGAGTCGATGAGCAGTTCTTC. Translation: CASRTGTGGVDEQFF.

This chain links TRBV7-9 with TRBJ2-3; 7 positions match TRBD2. Germline V gene data show CDR1 as SEHNR and CDR2 as FQNEAQ (reference sequence). The CDR3 totals 18 residues. V shed 5 bases, J shed 5 bases, and the junction held 19 bases outside the gene matches. The CDR3 is CASSHKTRDRGGIDTQYF. The CDR3 DNA follows: TGTGCCAGCAGCCACAAAACTCGGGACCGCGGGGGTATAGATACGCAGTATTTT.

The chain has TRBV7-8 and TRBJ1-2; TRBD1 might be the D (6 bases). Germline V gene sequence: CDR1 SGHVS, CDR2 FQNEAQ. This CDR3 is built from 13 residues. V lost 3 bases to trimming and J lost 3 bases, with 8 bases between them. Here the CDR3 reads CASSFPGDYGYTF. CDR3 nucleotides: TGTGCCAGCAGCTTTCCAGGGGACTATGGCTACACCTTC.

This chain's CDR3 is CASSQQGGGSLGYTF. CDR3 bases: TGTGCCAGCAGCCAACAAGGGGGGGGTTCGCTTGGCTACACCTTC. The genes are TRBV6-6 and TRBJ1-2; TRBD1 is a possible D gene (6 bases). Trimming took off 6 bases at V and 7 bases at J, with 21 bases between the two ends. CDR1 and CDR2 (germline): MNHNY, SVGAGI (reference sequence). The CDR3 spans 15 residues.

The chain joins TRBV6-6 to TRBJ2-7, with TRBD2 as a possible D gene (6 bases). Trimming cost V 6 bases and J 1 base, with 10 bases left between them. Germline V CDR1 and CDR2: MNHNY, SVGAGI (reference sequence). The CDR3 has 13 amino acids. CDR3 sequence reads: CASRRGGSYEQYF. The CDR3 DNA follows: TGTGCCAGCAGGCGGGGTGGTTCCTACGAGCAGTACTTC.

This clone occurred once. V gene TRBV5-1 combines with J gene TRBJ2-2, with 7 bases fitting TRBD1. Germline assignment: CDR1 SGHRS and CDR2 YFSETQ. The V gene end was trimmed by 3 bases and the J gene end by 0 bases; junction bases not matched to a gene: 8. The CDR3 totals 17 residues. CDR3 in amino acids: CASSSSRDRPNTGELFF. CDR3 bases: TGCGCCAGCAGCTCCTCCCGGGACAGACCGAACACCGGGGAGCTGTTTTTT.

This sequence joins TRBV21-1 and TRBJ2-3; the D call TRBD1 from the table was never checked on the DNA. TRBV21-1 corresponds to a pseudogene. This CDR3 region has 14 residues. This CDR3 reads CARTWDRPTDTQYF. CDR3 nucleotides: TGTGCCAGGACTTGGGACAGACCCACAGATACGCAGTATTTT.

The chain joins TRBV5-1 to TRBJ2-5, with 8 bases fitting TRBD1. The assigned J gene may be wrong: the sequence end matches TRBJ2-7 better. The germline CDR1 and CDR2 sequences are SGHRS and YFSETQ. This CDR3 region has 13 residues. CDR3 sequence: CASSLDRDYEQYF. The CDR3 nucleotides are TGCGCCAGCAGCCTGGACAGGGACTACGAGCAGTACTTC.

J is TRBJ2-2 and V is TRBV6-5, with D perhaps TRBD1 (6 bases). There are 15 residues in the CDR3. V was trimmed by 6 bases and J by 4 bases, leaving 15 bases between them. Germline V CDR1 and CDR2: MNHEY, SVGAGI. CDR3 sequence reads: CASRMGAMGTGELFF. The CDR3 nucleotides read TGTGCCAGCAGGATGGGGGCGATGGGCACCGGGGAGCTGTTTTTT.

The rearrangement links TRBV14 to TRBJ1-2; no definite D call. Germline assignment: CDR1 SGHDN and CDR2 FVKESK. The CDR3 runs 11 residues. V shed 2 bases and J shed 6 bases, with 4 bases lying between them. Here the CDR3 reads CASSQPDGYTF. Written as DNA, the CDR3 is TGTGCCAGCAGCCAACCGGATGGCTACACCTTC.

CDR3 region: CASRRGQGARNTEAFF. The CDR3, as DNA: TGTGCCAGCAGGCGGGGACAGGGGGCGAGGAACACTGAAGCTTTCTTT. The V gene is TRBV28, the J gene TRBJ1-1; 12 bases match TRBD1. Per the germline V gene, CDR1 is MDHEN and CDR2 is SYDVKM. V dropped 6 bases and J dropped 1; count of bases not matched to a gene: 6. CDR3 length equals 16 residues.

This sequence joins TRBV20-1 and TRBJ1-1; D ambiguous. This CDR3 has 11 residues. Germline CDR1 and CDR2: DFQATT and SNEGSKA (reference sequence). The germline V and J ends were trimmed by 3 bases and 6 bases, with 8 bases remaining between them. In DNA form, the CDR3 reads TGCAGTGCTAGCCGCGGGGCTGAAGCTTTCTTT. Protein: CSASRGAEAFF.

The chain carries TRBV5-1 and TRBJ2-1, with D perhaps TRBD2 (6 bases). CDR1 is SGHRS, CDR2 YFSETQ, per germline. This CDR3 contains 14 residues. V lost 4 bases, J lost 3 bases, and 11 bases lay in between. The CDR3 nucleotides are TGCGCCAGCAGCCCGCGGGACCTCTACAATGAGCAGTTCTTC. Its translation is CASSPRDLYNEQFF.

This rearrangement joins TRBV7-8 to TRBJ2-4; D gene uncertain. V shed 4 bases and J shed 1 base, with 14 bases lying between them. The germline gives CDR1 SGHVS, CDR2 FQNEAQ. The CDR3 covers 16 residues. CDR3: CASSSRVGVAKNIQYF. For the CDR3, the DNA is TGTGCCAGCAGCTCCCGAGTCGGAGTGGCCAAAAACATTCAGTACTTC.

The V gene is TRBV19, the J gene TRBJ2-2, with D perhaps matching TRBD2 (7 bases). CDR1 and CDR2 (germline): LNHDA, SQIVND (reference sequence). The CDR3 consists of 19 residues. V was pared by 7 bases and J by 1 base, with 25 bases between. This CDR3 reads CASTPGGQRRVMNTGELFF. Here the CDR3 DNA reads TGTGCCAGTACCCCGGGGGGACAAAGGAGGGTCATGAACACCGGGGAGCTGTTTTTT.

This chain uses TRBV4-2 with TRBJ2-1, with 15 bases that match TRBD2. Trimming took 0 bases from V and 7 from J; bases not matched to a gene: 1. Germline V lookup: CDR1 LGHNA, CDR2 YNFKEQ. The CDR3 has 16 amino acids. The CDR3 DNA reads as TGTGCCAGCAGCCAAGACGGGACTAGCGGGAGGAATGAGCAGTTCTTC. This sequence encodes CASSQDGTSGRNEQFF.

The V call is TRBV6-6, the J call TRBJ2-7; possibly TRBD2 for D (6 bases). Germline V gives CDR1 MNHNY, CDR2 SVGAGI (reference sequence). The length of the CDR3 is 16 residues. V was trimmed by 0 bases and J by 5 bases, leaving 17 bases between them. The CDR3 loop reads CASSYSIGGPRDEQYF. The CDR3 nucleotides are TGTGCCAGCAGTTACTCGATCGGGGGTCCCCGCGACGAGCAGTACTTC.

The chain couples TRBV29-1 to TRBJ2-6; weak D call: TRBD1 (6 bases). The CDR3 has 16 residues. In germline, CDR1 is SQVTM, CDR2 ANQGSEA. V was trimmed by 6 bases and J by 0 bases, leaving 15 bases between them. In DNA form, the CDR3 reads TGCAGCGTAACGACAGGCCTAAGCTCTGGGGCCAACGTCCTGACTTTC. Protein sequence: CSVTTGLSSGANVLTF.

J is TRBJ2-2 and V is TRBV2, with D hard to call. Germline CDR1 SNHLY, CDR2 FYNNEI. The V end lost 4 bases, the J end lost 3 bases, and 6 bases lay between the germline ends. CDR3 length equals 13 residues. The DNA for the CDR3 is TGTGCCAGCAGTGTATCTCACACCGGGGAGCTGTTTTTT. This codes for CASSVSHTGELFF.

V gene TRBV7-3 combines with J gene TRBJ2-2; TRBD1 matches at 8 bases. V was pared by 3 bases and J by 6 bases, with 3 bases of the junction left unmatched. Germline V CDR1 and CDR2: SGHTA, FQGTGA. This CDR3 has 14 amino acids. The CDR3: CASSLQGAAGELFF. The CDR3 nucleotides are TGTGCCAGCAGCTTGCAGGGGGCAGCCGGGGAGCTGTTTTTT.

The V and J genes are TRBV27 and TRBJ2-2; TRBD2 is a possible D gene (5 bases). V lost 1 base to trimming and J lost 7 bases, with 10 bases between them. The germline V gene encodes CDR1 MNHEY and CDR2 SMNVEV (reference sequence). This CDR3 region has 14 residues. CDR3 in amino acids: CASSLFPSGGELFF. DNA for the CDR3: TGTGCCAGCAGTTTATTCCCAAGCGGCGGGGAGCTGTTTTTT.